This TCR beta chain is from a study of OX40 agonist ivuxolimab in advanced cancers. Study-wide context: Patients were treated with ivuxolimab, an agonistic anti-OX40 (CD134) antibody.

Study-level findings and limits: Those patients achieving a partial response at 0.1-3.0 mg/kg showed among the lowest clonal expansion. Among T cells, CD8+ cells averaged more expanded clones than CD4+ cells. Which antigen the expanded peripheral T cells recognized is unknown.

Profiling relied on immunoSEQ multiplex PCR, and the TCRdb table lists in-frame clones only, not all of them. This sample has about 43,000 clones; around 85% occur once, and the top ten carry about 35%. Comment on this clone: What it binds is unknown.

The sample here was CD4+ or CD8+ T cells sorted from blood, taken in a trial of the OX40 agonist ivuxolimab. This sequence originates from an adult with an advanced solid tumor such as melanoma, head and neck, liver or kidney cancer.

The CDR3 nucleotides read TGTGCCAGCAGCTTAGCGGGGGCGGCCAATTCACCCCTCCACTTT. Translating gives CASSLAGAANSPLHF. The gene calls are TRBV7-9 and TRBJ1-6, with D possibly being TRBD1 (6 bases). This CDR3 has 15 residues. Germline-derived CDR1 and CDR2 are SEHNR and FQNEAQ (reference sequence). V lost 0 bases to trimming and J lost 7 bases, with 10 bases between them.